What follows are 15 T cell receptor beta chains derived from one specimen sequenced in a study of early T cells in non-severe SARS-CoV-2 infection (dated by TCRdb to about 2021). The receptor library was made with 5' RACE. TCRdb records NextSeq 500 as the sequencer. In TCRdb, the public reads were trimmed at Q25 with fastp and aligned with MiXCR, with productive beta chains retained. Rows are combined by CDR3 protein, so each entry shows the most common genes and DNA. The table for this sample lists over 75,000 distinct CDR3 sequences; 14% to 15% of them were counted only once. The top ten clonotypes cover around 5.8% of the sample. The sequencing sample was made of whole blood. The receptors shown here come from an adult who was a healthcare worker with PCR-confirmed SARS-CoV-2 infection or an uninfected control (not recorded which).

This clonotype was detected a few times. DNA of the CDR3: TGTGCCAGCAGCTTAAACAGGATTGAAAAACTGTTTTTT. Encoded protein: CASSLNRIEKLFF. The chain employs TRBV7-9 and TRBJ1-4, with D perhaps matching TRBD1 (5 bases). V lost 2 bases to trimming and J lost 7 bases, with 8 bases between them. The CDR3 sequence is 13 residues long. Germline-derived CDR1 and CDR2 are SEHNR and FQNEAQ (reference sequence). The full variable domain, rest sourced from reference TRBV7-9 and TRBJ1-4, is DTGVSQNPRHKITKRGQNVTFRCDPISEHNRLYWYRQTLGQGPEFLTYFQNEAQLEKSRLLSDRFSAERPKGSFSTLEIQRTEQGDSAMYLCASSLNRIEKLFFGSGTQLSVL.

The V call is TRBV6-1, the J call TRBJ1-1; TRBD1 might be the D (5 bases). The CDR3 extends over 13 amino acids. The germline V gene has CDR1 MNHNS and CDR2 SASEGT. V lost 5 bases to trimming and J lost 0 bases, with 7 bases between them. Here the CDR3 reads CASSTGLNTEAFF. CDR3 sequence (DNA): TGTGCCAGCAGTACAGGCCTGAACACTGAAGCTTTCTTT.

The rearrangement joins TRBV5-5 to TRBJ2-5; 9 bases agree with TRBD2. Germline loops: CDR1 SGHKS, CDR2 YYEKEE (reference sequence). The CDR3 consists of 18 residues. V shed 4 bases and J 2 bases; nucleotides not matched to a gene: 15. CDR3: CASSGGLSPAGGQETQYF. CDR3 DNA: TGTGCCAGCAGCGGGGGCCTATCCCCAGCGGGAGGTCAAGAGACCCAGTACTTC. The whole variable domain, filled in from reference TRBV5-5 and TRBJ2-5, reads DAGVTQSPTHLIKTRGQQVTLRCSPISGHKSVSWYQQVLGQGPQFIFQYYEKEERGRGNFPDRFSARQFPNYSSELNVNALLLGDSALYLCASSGGLSPAGGQETQYFGPGTRLLVL.

Ten or more counts support this clonotype. The chain links TRBV3-1 to TRBJ2-3, with 7 nucleotides matching TRBD1. This CDR3 is 16 amino acids long. CDR1 and CDR2 from the germline V gene are LGHDT and YNNKEL (reference sequence). V dropped 0 bases and J dropped 5; count of bases not matched to a gene: 8. The CDR3 protein is CASSQDRVAGGDTQYF. The CDR3, as DNA: TGTGCCAGCAGCCAAGATCGTGTGGCAGGGGGAGATACGCAGTATTTT.

There are many counts of this clonotype. This sequence joins TRBV6-6 and TRBJ2-6, with a possible D match to TRBD2 (5 bases). CDR3 length equals 17 residues. Trimming pared 3 bases from V and 2 bases from J, leaving 14 bases between. CDR1 and CDR2 from the germline V gene are MNHNY and SVGAGI (reference sequence). The CDR3 here is CASSYRGGGTGANVLTF. CDR3 nucleotides: TGTGCCAGCAGTTATCGTGGTGGAGGAACTGGGGCCAACGTCCTGACTTTC.

This clonotype has only a few counts. This sequence joins TRBV28 and TRBJ2-7; perhaps TRBD2 as D (6 bases). V lost 6 bases and J 2 bases, leaving 11 bases between the germline ends. Per the germline V gene, CDR1 is MDHEN and CDR2 is SYDVKM. The CDR3 totals 13 residues. CDR3 sequence reads: CASSPQRAYEQYF. CDR3 DNA sequence: TGTGCCAGCAGCCCTCAGCGGGCCTACGAGCAGTACTTC.

This clonotype occurred many times. The J gene is TRBJ2-5, the V gene TRBV3-1, with D possibly TRBD2 on 6 matching bases. The CDR3 is 14 residues long. V was cut by 4 bases and J by 7 bases, with 16 bases left in between. CDR1 is LGHDT and CDR2 is YNNKEL in the germline V gene (reference sequence). The CDR3 nucleotides are TGTGCCAGCAGCCCCTCGACAGACGGGGGGACCCAGTACTTC. This sequence encodes CASSPSTDGGTQYF.

This clonotype was counted only a few times. V and J are TRBV20-1 and TRBJ2-5; possibly TRBD1 for D (6 bases). Trimming left V 5 bases short and J 5 bases short, with 18 bases between. The CDR3 consists of 14 residues. CDR1 DFQATT and CDR2 SNEGSKA come from the germline V gene (reference sequence). The CDR3 here is CSAPLTGTLETQYF. CDR3 bases: TGCAGTGCTCCTCTGACCGGGACATTGGAGACCCAGTACTTC.

The genes are TRBV4-1 and TRBJ2-1, with unresolved D. Trimming left V 0 bases short and J 9 bases short, with 12 bases between. The CDR3 is 14 amino acids. The germline V gene encodes CDR1 MGHRA and CDR2 YSYEKL. The CDR3 reads CASSQDRVSPEQFF. CDR3 nucleotide sequence: TGCGCCAGCAGCCAAGATAGAGTTAGCCCTGAGCAGTTCTTC.

This clonotype occurred many times. The chain links TRBV20-1 to TRBJ1-6; D ambiguous. There are 13 residues in the CDR3. The ends were cut back, 1 base at V and 10 bases at J, with 11 bases in the middle. Germline CDR1 is DFQATT and CDR2 is SNEGSKA (reference sequence). In DNA, the CDR3 is TGCAGTGCTAGAGCGGCTGAGGGATCACCCCTCCACTTT. This codes for CSARAAEGSPLHF.

The chain recombines TRBV5-6 with TRBJ2-5; D might be TRBD1 (5 bases). This CDR3 comprises 14 residues. CDR1 SGHDT and CDR2 YYEEEE come from the germline V gene. The V end was cut by 0 bases, the J end by 4 bases, with 10 bases between. The CDR3 here is CASSLGGVSETQYF. The CDR3 region has the DNA TGTGCCAGCAGCTTGGGGGGCGTGTCAGAGACCCAGTACTTC.

With respect to this clonotype: One end of the junction fails to match germline, which may point to a read error. V usage is TRBV29-1 and J usage is TRBJ2-1, with unresolved D. The CDR3 length is 12 residues. CDR1 is SQVTM and CDR2 is ANQGSEA in the germline V gene. This CDR3 reads CSAYEINNEQFF. DNA for the CDR3: TGCAGTGCCTATGAGATAAACAATGAGCAATTCTTC.

This clonotype came up a few times. The gene calls are TRBV7-9 and TRBJ2-1; 10 bases map to TRBD2. The CDR3 sequence is 16 residues long. The trim removed 4 bases at V and 4 bases at J, leaving 7 bases unmatched. Germline CDR1 and CDR2: SEHNR and FQNEAQ (reference sequence). The DNA for the CDR3 is TGTGCCAGCAGCTCCGAAGGACTAGCGGTATACAATGAGCAGTTCTTC. Translating it yields CASSSEGLAVYNEQFF.

J is TRBJ1-5 and V is TRBV20-1, with D unresolved. This CDR3 is 13 amino acids long. Trimming shortened V by 0 bases and J by 15 bases, and 18 bases separated the two germline ends. The germline V gene has CDR1 DFQATT and CDR2 SNEGSKA (reference sequence). DNA for the CDR3: TGCAGTGCTAGAGAGTCCCAGACTGGATCGTGGCATTTT. Protein product: CSARESQTGSWHF.

This clonotype was counted between two and nine times. The J gene is TRBJ2-5, the V gene TRBV7-9; weak D call: TRBD1 (5 bases). Between the trimmed V and J ends, which lost 5 bases and 5 bases, there was a span of 15 bases. CDR1 is SEHNR, CDR2 FQNEAQ, per germline (reference sequence). CDR3 length: 14 residues. CDR3: CASSVSRVVETQYF. For the CDR3, the DNA is TGTGCCAGCAGCGTATCCAGGGTTGTTGAGACCCAGTACTTC.